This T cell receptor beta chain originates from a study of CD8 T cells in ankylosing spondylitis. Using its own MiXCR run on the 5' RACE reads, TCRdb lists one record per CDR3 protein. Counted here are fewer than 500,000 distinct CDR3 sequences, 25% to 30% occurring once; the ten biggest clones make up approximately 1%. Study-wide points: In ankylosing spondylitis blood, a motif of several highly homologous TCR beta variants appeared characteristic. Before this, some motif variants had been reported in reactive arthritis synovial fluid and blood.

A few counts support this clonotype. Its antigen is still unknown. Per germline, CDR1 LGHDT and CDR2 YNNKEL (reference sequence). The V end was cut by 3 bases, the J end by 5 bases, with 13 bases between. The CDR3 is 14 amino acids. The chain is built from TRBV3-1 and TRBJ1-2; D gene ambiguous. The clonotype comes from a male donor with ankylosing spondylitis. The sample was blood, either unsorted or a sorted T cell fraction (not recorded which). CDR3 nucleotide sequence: TGTGCCAGCAGCCATCAGGACGGGTTTTATGGCTACACCTTC. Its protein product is CASSHQDGFYGYTF.